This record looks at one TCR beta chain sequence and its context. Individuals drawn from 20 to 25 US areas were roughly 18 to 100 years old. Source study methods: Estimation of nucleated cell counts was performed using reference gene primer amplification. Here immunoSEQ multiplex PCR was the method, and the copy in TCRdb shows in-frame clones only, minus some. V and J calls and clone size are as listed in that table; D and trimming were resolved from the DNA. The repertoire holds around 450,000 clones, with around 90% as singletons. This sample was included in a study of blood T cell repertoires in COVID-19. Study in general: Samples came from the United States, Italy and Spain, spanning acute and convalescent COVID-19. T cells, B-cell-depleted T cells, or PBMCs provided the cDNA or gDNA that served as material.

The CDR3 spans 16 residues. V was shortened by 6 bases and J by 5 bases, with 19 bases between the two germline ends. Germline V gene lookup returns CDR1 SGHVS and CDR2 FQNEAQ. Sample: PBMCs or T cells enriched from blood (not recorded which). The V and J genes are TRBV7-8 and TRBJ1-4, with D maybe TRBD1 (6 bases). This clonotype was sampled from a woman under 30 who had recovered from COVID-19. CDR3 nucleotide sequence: TGTGCCAGCAGACGAAGGGGGGGTACCCGAAATGAAAAACTGTTTTTT. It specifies CASRRRGGTRNEKLFF.